One and the same sample provided the 2 T cell receptor beta chains below, sequenced in a study of technical replicates of blood from a few donors. Libraries were prepared by immunoSEQ multiplex PCR; TCRdb keeps only in-frame clonotypes and omits some of them. Among about 88,000 clones listed, 85% to 95% were seen once. Sequencing input: T cells isolated from PBMCs. These TCRs come from a human donor in good health.

The V gene is TRBV7-9, the J gene TRBJ1-2; D unresolved. The ends were cut back, 4 bases at V and 5 bases at J, with 5 bases in the middle. The CDR3 is made up of 11 amino acids. The germline V gene has CDR1 SEHNR and CDR2 FQNEAQ (reference sequence). In DNA, the CDR3 is TGTGCCAGCAGCTCCGAGTATGGCTACACCTTC. This translates into CASSSEYGYTF.

The chain recombines TRBV6-1 with TRBJ2-7; 8 bases fit TRBD2. The CDR3 has 14 residues. V lost 6 bases, J lost 5 bases, and 9 bases stayed unmatched. The germline V gene has CDR1 MNHNS and CDR2 SASEGT. The CDR3 here is CASRHAGTRNEQYF. The CDR3 DNA sequence: TGTGCCAGCAGACACGCCGGGACTAGGAACGAGCAGTACTTC.